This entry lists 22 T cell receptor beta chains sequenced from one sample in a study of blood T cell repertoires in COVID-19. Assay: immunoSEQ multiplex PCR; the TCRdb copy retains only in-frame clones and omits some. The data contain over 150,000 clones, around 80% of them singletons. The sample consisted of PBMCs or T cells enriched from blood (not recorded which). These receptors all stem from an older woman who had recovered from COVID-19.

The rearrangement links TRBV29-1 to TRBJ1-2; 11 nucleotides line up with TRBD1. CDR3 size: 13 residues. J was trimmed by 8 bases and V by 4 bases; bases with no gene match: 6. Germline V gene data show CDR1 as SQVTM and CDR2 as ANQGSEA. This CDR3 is CSVVGQGAWGYTF. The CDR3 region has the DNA TGCAGCGTTGTCGGACAGGGGGCCTGGGGCTACACCTTC.

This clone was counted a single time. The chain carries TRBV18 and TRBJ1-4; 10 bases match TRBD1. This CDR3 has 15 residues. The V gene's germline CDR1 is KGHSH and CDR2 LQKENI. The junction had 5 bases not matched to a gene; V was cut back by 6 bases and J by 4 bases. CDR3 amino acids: CASSRDRGDNEKLFF. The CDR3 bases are TGTGCCAGCTCGCGGGACAGGGGAGATAATGAAAAACTGTTTTTT.

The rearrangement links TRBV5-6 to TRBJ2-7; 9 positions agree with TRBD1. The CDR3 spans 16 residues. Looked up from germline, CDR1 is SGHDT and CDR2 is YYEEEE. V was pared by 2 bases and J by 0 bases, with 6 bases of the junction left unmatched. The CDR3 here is CASSFYGTGTSYEQYF. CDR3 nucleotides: TGTGCCAGCAGCTTCTATGGGACAGGGACCTCCTACGAGCAGTACTTC.

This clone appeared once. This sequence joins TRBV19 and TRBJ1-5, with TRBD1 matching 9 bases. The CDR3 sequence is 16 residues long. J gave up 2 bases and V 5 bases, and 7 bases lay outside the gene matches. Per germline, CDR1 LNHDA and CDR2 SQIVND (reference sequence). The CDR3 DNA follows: TGTGCCAGTAGTTCCCCCCGGACAGGGGGCAATCAGCCCCAGCATTTT. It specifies CASSSPRTGGNQPQHF.

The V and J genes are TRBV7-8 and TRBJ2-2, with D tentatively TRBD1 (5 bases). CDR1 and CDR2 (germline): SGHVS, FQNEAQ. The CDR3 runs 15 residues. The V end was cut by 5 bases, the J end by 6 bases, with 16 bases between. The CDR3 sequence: CASSPTTGGAGELFF. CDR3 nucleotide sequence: TGTGCCAGCAGCCCTACCACAGGTGGGGCCGGGGAGCTGTTTTTT.

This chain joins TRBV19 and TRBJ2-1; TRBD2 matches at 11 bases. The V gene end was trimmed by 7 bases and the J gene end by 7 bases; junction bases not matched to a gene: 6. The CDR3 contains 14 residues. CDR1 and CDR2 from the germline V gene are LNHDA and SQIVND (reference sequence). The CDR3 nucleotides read TGTGCCAGTAAAATAGCGGGGGGGCGTAATGAGCAGTTCTTC. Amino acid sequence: CASKIAGGRNEQFF.

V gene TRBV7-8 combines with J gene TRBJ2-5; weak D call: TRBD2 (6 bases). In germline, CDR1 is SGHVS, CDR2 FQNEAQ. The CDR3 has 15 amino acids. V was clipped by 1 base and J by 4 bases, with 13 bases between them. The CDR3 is CASSLVPLGGETQYF. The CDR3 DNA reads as TGTGCCAGCAGCTTAGTTCCCCTCGGGGGAGAGACCCAGTACTTC.

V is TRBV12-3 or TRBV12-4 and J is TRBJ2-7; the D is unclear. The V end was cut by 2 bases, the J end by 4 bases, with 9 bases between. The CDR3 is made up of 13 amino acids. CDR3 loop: CASSLLWQYEQYF. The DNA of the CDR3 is TGTGCCAGCAGTTTATTGTGGCAGTACGAGCAGTACTTC.

DNA for the CDR3: TGTGCCAGCAGCTCTCGGCCGCAGGTTTTACTCTCTGGAAACACCATATATTTT. Residues: CASSSRPQVLLSGNTIYF. The V and J genes are TRBV7-9 and TRBJ1-3; unclear D gene. CDR1 is SEHNR, CDR2 FQNEAQ, per germline (reference sequence). V lost 4 bases to trimming and J lost 0 bases, with 19 bases between them. The CDR3 length is 18 residues.

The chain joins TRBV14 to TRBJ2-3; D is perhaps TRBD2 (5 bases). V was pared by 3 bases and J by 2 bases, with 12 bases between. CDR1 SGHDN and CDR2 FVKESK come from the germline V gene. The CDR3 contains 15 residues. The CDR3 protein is CASSHLAGPTDTQYF. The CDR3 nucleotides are TGTGCCAGCAGCCACCTGGCGGGCCCCACAGATACGCAGTATTTT. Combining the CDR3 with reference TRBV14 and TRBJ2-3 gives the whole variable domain EAGVTQFPSHSVIEKGQTVTLRCDPISGHDNLYWYRRVMGKEIKFLLHFVKESKQDESGMPNNRFLAERTGGTYSTLKVQPAELEDSGVYFCASSHLAGPTDTQYFGPGTRLTVL.

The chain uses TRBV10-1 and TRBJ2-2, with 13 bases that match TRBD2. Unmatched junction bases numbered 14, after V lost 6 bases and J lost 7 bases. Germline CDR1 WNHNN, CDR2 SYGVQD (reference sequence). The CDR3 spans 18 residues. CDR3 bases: TGCGCCAGCAGGACCAAACTAGCGGGGGGGCAAGGTAACGGGGAGCTGTTTTTT. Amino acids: CASRTKLAGGQGNGELFF.

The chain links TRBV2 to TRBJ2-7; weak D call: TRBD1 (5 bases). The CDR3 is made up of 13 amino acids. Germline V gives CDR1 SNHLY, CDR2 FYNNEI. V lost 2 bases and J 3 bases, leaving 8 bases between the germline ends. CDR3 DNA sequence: TGTGCCAGCAGTGAACAGGGTTACTACGAGCAGTACTTC. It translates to CASSEQGYYEQYF.

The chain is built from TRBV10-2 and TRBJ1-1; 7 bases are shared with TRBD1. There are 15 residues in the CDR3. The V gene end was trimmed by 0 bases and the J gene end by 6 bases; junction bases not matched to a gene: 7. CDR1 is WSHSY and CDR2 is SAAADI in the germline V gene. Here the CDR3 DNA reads TGCGCCAGCAGTGAGTCTTCAAGGGGGCTCTCTGAAGCTTTCTTT. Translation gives CASSESSRGLSEAFF.

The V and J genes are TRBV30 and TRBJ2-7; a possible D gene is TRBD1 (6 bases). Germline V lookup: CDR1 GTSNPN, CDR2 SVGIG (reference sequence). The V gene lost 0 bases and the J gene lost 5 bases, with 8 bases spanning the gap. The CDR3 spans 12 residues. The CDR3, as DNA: TGTGCCTGGAGTGTAGGGGGAAACGAGCAGTACTTC. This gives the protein CAWSVGGNEQYF.

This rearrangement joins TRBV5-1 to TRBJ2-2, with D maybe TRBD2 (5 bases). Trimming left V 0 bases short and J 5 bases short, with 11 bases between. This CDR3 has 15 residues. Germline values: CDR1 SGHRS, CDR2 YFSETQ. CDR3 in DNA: TGCGCCAGCAGCTTGGGTCCAACGGGGACCGGGGAGCTGTTTTTT. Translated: CASSLGPTGTGELFF.

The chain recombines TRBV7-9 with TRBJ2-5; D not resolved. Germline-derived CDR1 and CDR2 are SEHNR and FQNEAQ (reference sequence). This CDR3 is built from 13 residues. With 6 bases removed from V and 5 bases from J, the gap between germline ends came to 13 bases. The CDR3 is CASRGPRGETQYF. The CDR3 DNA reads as TGTGCCAGCAGGGGCCCCCGTGGGGAGACCCAGTACTTC.

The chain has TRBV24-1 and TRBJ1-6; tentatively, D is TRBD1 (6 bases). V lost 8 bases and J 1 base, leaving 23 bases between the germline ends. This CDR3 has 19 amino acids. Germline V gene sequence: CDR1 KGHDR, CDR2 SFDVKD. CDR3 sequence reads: CATIIENRLGGSYNSPLHF. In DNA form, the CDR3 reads TGTGCCACCATTATAGAGAACCGGTTAGGGGGATCCTATAATTCACCCCTCCACTTT.

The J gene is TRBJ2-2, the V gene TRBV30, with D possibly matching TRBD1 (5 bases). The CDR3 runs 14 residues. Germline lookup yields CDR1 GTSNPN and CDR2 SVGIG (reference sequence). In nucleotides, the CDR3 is TGTGCACTAAAGGGGATGGAGTACACCGGGGAGCTGTTTTTT. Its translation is CALKGMEYTGELFF.

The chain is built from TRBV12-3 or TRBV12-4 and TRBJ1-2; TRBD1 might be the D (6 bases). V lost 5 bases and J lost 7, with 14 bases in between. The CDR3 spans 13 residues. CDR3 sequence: CASSPSQGLGYTF. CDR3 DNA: TGTGCCAGCAGTCCGTCCCAGGGGCTTGGCTACACCTTC.

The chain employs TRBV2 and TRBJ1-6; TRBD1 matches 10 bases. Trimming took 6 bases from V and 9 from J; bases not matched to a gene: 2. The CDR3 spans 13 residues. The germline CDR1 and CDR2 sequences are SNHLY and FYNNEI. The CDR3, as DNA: TGTGCCAGCAGGGACAGGGGGGTTTCACCCCTCCACTTT. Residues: CASRDRGVSPLHF.

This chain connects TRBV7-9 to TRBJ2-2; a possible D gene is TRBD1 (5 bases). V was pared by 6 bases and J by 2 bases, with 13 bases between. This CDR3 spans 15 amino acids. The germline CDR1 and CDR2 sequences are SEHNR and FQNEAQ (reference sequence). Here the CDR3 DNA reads TGTGCCAGCAGATCCGTGACAGCAAACACCGGGGAGCTGTTTTTT. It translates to CASRSVTANTGELFF.

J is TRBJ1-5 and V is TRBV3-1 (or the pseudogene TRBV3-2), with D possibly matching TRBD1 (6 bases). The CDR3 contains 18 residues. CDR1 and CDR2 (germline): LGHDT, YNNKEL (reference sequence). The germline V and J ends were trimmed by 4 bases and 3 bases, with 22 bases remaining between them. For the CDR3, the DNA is TGTGCCAGCAGCCGACAGTGCGTAACAGGGACCGTCAATCAGCCCCAGCATTTT. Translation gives CASSRQCVTGTVNQPQHF.